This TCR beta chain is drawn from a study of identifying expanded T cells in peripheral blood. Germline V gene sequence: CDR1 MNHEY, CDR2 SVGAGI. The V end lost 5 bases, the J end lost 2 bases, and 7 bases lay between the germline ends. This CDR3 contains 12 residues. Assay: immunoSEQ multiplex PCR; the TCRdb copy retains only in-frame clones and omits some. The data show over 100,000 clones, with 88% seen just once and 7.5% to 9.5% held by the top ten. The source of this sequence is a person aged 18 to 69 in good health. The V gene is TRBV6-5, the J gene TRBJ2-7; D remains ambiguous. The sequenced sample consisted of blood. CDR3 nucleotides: TGTGCCAGCAGTAAGGAAACCTACGAGCAGTACTTC. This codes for CASSKETYEQYF.